The 5 T cell receptor beta chains below were found in one sample sequenced in a study of CD8 T cells in Susac syndrome. The RNA input was roughly 0.45 to 1 ug, and it was reverse transcribed with random hexamers. MiXCR, applied by TCRdb to the immunoSEQ multiplex PCR reads, yields one record per CDR3 protein. The sample consists of about 250,000 distinct CDR3 sequences, around 93% of them appearing once. The sequenced sample was CD4+ T cells from PBMCs. These receptors all stem from a human donor with multiple sclerosis.

The chain combines TRBV5-6 with TRBJ2-7; D may be TRBD1 (6 bases). Trimming pared 4 bases from V and 11 bases from J, leaving 16 bases between. The CDR3 extends over 12 amino acids. The germline gives CDR1 SGHDT, CDR2 YYEEEE. DNA of the CDR3: TGTGCCAGCAGCGCCAATACAGGGTGGGAGTACTTC. Residues: CASSANTGWEYF.

Here the CDR3 reads CASSQGRGQETQYF. CDR3 bases: TGTGCCAGCAGCCAAGGACGAGGCCAAGAGACCCAGTACTTC. This chain joins TRBV7-9 and TRBJ2-5, with D hard to call. Germline V gene data show CDR1 as SEHNR and CDR2 as FQNEAQ (reference sequence). Trimming cost V 5 bases and J 1 base, with 11 bases left between them. The CDR3 covers 14 residues.

V and J are TRBV20-1 and TRBJ2-5; weak D call: TRBD2 (6 bases). V was cut by 3 bases and J by 2 bases, with 10 bases left in between. Germline CDR1 reads DFQATT; CDR2 reads SNEGSKA (reference sequence). The CDR3 spans 13 residues. CDR3 sequence: CSASGSAQETQYF. CDR3 nucleotide sequence: TGCAGTGCTAGCGGGAGCGCACAAGAGACCCAGTACTTC.

This chain joins TRBV20-1 and TRBJ2-7; D may be TRBD1 (7 bases). From germline, CDR1 is DFQATT and CDR2 SNEGSKA (reference sequence). The CDR3 has 15 residues. CDR3 bases: TGCAGGGGGGGCGCGCTCGGAGGGGGCTTCTACGAGCAGTACGTC. This gives the protein CRGGALGGGFYEQYV.

This clonotype was seen more than once but under ten times. The rearrangement joins TRBV21-1 to TRBJ2-7; the D call TRBD1 from the table was never checked on the DNA. TRBV21-1 is a pseudogene locus. This CDR3 contains 13 residues. CDR3: CAGWTGDAYEQYF. CDR3 nucleotide sequence: TGTGCCGGATGGACAGGGGACGCCTACGAGCAGTACTTC.